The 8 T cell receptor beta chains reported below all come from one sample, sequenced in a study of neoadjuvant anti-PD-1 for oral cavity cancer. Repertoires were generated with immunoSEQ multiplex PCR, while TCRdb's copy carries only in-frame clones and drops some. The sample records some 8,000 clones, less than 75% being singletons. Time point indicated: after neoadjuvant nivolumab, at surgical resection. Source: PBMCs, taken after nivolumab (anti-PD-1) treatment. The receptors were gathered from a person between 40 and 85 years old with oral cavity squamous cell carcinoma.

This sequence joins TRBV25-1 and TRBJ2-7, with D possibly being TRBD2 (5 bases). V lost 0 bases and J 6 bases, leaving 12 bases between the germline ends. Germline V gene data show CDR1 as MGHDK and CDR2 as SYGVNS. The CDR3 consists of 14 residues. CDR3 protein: CASSEYLGAREQYF. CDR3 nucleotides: TGTGCCAGCAGTGAATATCTGGGAGCGCGCGAGCAGTACTTC.

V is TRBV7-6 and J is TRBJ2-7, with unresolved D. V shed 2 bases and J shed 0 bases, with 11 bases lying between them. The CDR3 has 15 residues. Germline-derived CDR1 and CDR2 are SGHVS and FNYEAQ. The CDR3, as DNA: TGTGCCAGCAGCTTACAGGCTACTCTCTCCTACGAGCAGTACTTC. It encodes CASSLQATLSYEQYF. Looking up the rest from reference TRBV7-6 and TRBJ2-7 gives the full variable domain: GAGVSQSPRYKVTKRGQDVALRCDPISGHVSLYWYRQALGQGPEFLTYFNYEAQQDKSGLPNDRFSAERPEGSISTLTIQRTEQRDSAMYRCASSLQATLSYEQYFGPGTRLTVT.

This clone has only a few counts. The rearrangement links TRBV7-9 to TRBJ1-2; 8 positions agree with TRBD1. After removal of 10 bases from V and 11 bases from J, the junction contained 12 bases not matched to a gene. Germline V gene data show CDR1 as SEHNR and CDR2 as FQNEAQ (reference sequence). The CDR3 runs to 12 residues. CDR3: CATALGTGGYTF. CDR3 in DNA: TGTGCCACCGCCTTAGGGACAGGAGGGTACACCTTC.

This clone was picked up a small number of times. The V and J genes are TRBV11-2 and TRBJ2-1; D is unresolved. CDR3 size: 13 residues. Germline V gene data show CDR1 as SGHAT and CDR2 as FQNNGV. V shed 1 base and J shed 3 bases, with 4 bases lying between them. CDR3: CASSLGHYNEQFF. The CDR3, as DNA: TGTGCCAGCAGCTTAGGCCACTACAATGAGCAGTTCTTC.

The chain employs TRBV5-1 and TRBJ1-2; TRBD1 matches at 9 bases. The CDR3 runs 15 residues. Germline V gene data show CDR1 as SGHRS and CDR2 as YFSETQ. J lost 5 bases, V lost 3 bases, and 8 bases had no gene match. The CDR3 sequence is CASSSPGQGDYGYTF. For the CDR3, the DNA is TGCGCCAGCAGCTCCCCGGGACAGGGCGATTATGGCTACACCTTC.

CDR3 in DNA: TGTGCCAGCAGTTACAACTCTGGGGCCAACGTCCTGACTTTC. Translation gives CASSYNSGANVLTF. This chain links TRBV6-5 with TRBJ2-6; D gene ambiguous. The CDR3 runs to 14 residues. Trimming removed 2 bases from V and 0 bases from J, with 2 bases in between. Per the germline V gene, CDR1 is MNHEY and CDR2 is SVGAGI.

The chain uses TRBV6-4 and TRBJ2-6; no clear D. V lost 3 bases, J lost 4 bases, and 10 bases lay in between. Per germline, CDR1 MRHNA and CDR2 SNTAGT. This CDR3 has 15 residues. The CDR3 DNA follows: TGTGCCAGCAGTGAGGGGTTTTCCGGGGCCAACGTCCTGACTTTC. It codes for CASSEGFSGANVLTF.

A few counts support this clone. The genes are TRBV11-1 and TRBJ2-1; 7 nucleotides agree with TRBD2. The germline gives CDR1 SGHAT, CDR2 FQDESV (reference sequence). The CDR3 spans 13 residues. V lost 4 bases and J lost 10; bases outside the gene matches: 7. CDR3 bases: TGTGCCAGCAGCTCCCCTGGACTAGACGAGCAGTTCTTC. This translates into CASSSPGLDEQFF.